One sample yielded the 15 T cell receptor beta chains listed below, sequenced in a study of OX40 agonist ivuxolimab in advanced cancers. Sequencing used immunoSEQ multiplex PCR; TCRdb keeps in-frame clones, though not all of them. Counted here are around 60,000 clones, 84% occurring once; the ten biggest clones make up around 2.1%. The sequences come from CD4+ or CD8+ T cells sorted from blood, collected in a trial of the OX40 agonist ivuxolimab. The receptors come from an adult with an advanced solid tumor such as melanoma, head and neck, liver or kidney cancer.

The chain recombines TRBV29-1 with TRBJ1-2; 7 bases line up with TRBD1. This CDR3 is 14 amino acids long. Trimming removed 4 bases from V and 2 bases from J; junction bases left unmatched: 7. CDR1 SQVTM and CDR2 ANQGSEA come from the germline V gene. This CDR3 is CSVAGQYYNYGYTF. The CDR3 bases are TGCAGCGTTGCGGGACAGTATTACAACTATGGCTACACCTTC.

The chain carries TRBV11-1 and TRBJ2-3; D possibly corresponds to TRBD1 (5 bases). The CDR3 runs 14 residues. Between the trimmed V and J ends, which lost 5 bases and 4 bases, there was a span of 13 bases. CDR1 and CDR2 (germline): SGHAT, FQDESV (reference sequence). CDR3 residues: CASSRKDSADTQYF. CDR3 nucleotides: TGTGCCAGCAGCCGAAAAGACAGCGCAGATACGCAGTATTTT.

The chain has TRBV5-5 and TRBJ2-1; D is uncertain. The V end lost 4 bases, the J end lost 5 bases, and 13 bases lay between the germline ends. CDR3 size: 14 residues. CDR1 SGHKS and CDR2 YYEKEE come from the germline V gene (reference sequence). The CDR3 region is CASSPAPPHNEQFF. The CDR3 DNA follows: TGTGCCAGCAGCCCGGCCCCTCCCCACAATGAGCAGTTCTTC. The whole variable domain, remainder taken from reference TRBV5-5 and TRBJ2-1, is DAGVTQSPTHLIKTRGQQVTLRCSPISGHKSVSWYQQVLGQGPQFIFQYYEKEERGRGNFPDRFSARQFPNYSSELNVNALLLGDSALYLCASSPAPPHNEQFFGPGTRLTVL.

The rearrangement links TRBV28 to TRBJ2-5; 7 positions match TRBD1. The trim removed 5 bases at V and 6 bases at J, leaving 6 bases unmatched. From germline, CDR1 is MDHEN and CDR2 SYDVKM. This CDR3 comprises 13 residues. CDR3 in amino acids: CASSGTVYQTQYF. The CDR3 nucleotides read TGTGCCAGCAGTGGGACAGTTTACCAGACCCAGTACTTC.

A remark on this clone: The junction departs from germline at one end; a sequencing error may be responsible. J is TRBJ1-2 and V is TRBV7-2, with 7 positions matching TRBD1. Germline assignment: CDR1 SGHTA and CDR2 FQGNSA. There are 15 residues in the CDR3. This CDR3 is CASVGGDRANYGHTF. In nucleotides, the CDR3 is TGTGCCAGCGTCGGAGGGGACAGAGCTAACTATGGCCACACCTTC. The variable domain in full, completed from reference TRBV7-2 and TRBJ1-2, reads GAGVSQSPSNKVTEKGKDVELRCDPISGHTALYWYRQSLGQGLEFLIYFQGNSAPDKSGLPSDRFSAERTGGSVSTLTIQRTQQEDSAVYLCASVGGDRANYGHTFGSGTRLTVV.

The V call is TRBV7-9, the J call TRBJ2-1; 14 bases agree with TRBD2. The V and J ends lost 5 bases and 5 bases, in that order; junction bases with no gene match: 2. CDR1 SEHNR and CDR2 FQNEAQ come from the germline V gene (reference sequence). The CDR3 runs 15 residues. CDR3 DNA sequence: TGTGCCAGCAGCCGGGGACTAGCGGGAGACAATGAGCAGTTCTTC. Its translation: CASSRGLAGDNEQFF.

The genes are TRBV6-6 and TRBJ1-3; D call uncertain. Germline V gene lookup returns CDR1 MNHNY and CDR2 SVGAGI (reference sequence). The CDR3 loop spans 15 amino acids. V lost 0 bases to trimming and J lost 3 bases, with 9 bases between them. For the CDR3, the DNA is TGTGCCAGCAGTTACTCGACGGGGAGTGGAAACACCATATATTTT. Translation gives CASSYSTGSGNTIYF.

This sequence joins TRBV4-1 and TRBJ2-1, with D tentatively TRBD1 (6 bases). Trimming shortened V by 11 bases and J by 4 bases, and 15 bases separated the two germline ends. The germline gives CDR1 MGHRA, CDR2 YSYEKL. This CDR3 spans 13 amino acids. The CDR3 protein is CASNRVGYNEQFF. CDR3 nucleotide sequence: TGCGCCTCGAACAGGGTGGGGTACAATGAGCAGTTCTTC.

This clone was found a few times. The chain recombines TRBV7-9 with TRBJ1-2; D call uncertain. Germline CDR1 SEHNR, CDR2 FQNEAQ (reference sequence). The CDR3 consists of 15 residues. V gave up 5 bases and J gave up 0 bases, with 13 bases separating them. The CDR3 DNA follows: TGTGCCAGCAGCCCCTGGACGTTAACTAACTATGGCTACACCTTC. This sequence encodes CASSPWTLTNYGYTF.

The CDR3 sequence: CASSLQNTEAFF. The CDR3, as DNA: TGTGCCAGCAGTCTGCAAAACACTGAAGCTTTCTTT. The rearrangement uses TRBV6-1 and TRBJ1-1; D call uncertain. Trimming left V 5 bases short and J 2 bases short, with 6 bases between. CDR1 and CDR2 (germline): MNHNS, SASEGT. The CDR3 contains 12 residues.

This clone was picked up one time. This rearrangement joins TRBV27 to TRBJ2-5; D possibly corresponds to TRBD1 (5 bases). CDR3 length: 14 amino acids. V lost 4 bases and J 2 bases, leaving 11 bases between the germline ends. Germline lookup yields CDR1 MNHEY and CDR2 SMNVEV (reference sequence). For the CDR3, the DNA is TGTGCCAGCAGTTCCAGGGCACTGCAAGAGACCCAGTACTTC. Its translation: CASSSRALQETQYF.

Note on this clone: Given the absence of the conserved phenylalanine or tryptophan at the CDR3 end, a read error is likely. The DNA is left out, because the CDR3 cannot be placed on it with certainty; the CDR3 is given as TCRdb lists it. V gene TRBV5-8 combines with J gene TRBJ2-7; TRBD1 is taken as the D call from the table, unchecked against the DNA. Per germline, CDR1 SGHTS and CDR2 YDEGEE. The CDR3 is made up of 12 amino acids, end residues included. CDR3 loop: CASSPPGQSPKI.

The rearrangement joins TRBV27 to TRBJ2-7, with D possibly matching TRBD2 (6 bases). CDR1 and CDR2 (germline): MNHEY, SMNVEV (reference sequence). This CDR3 contains 16 residues. The V end lost 5 bases, the J end lost 3 bases, and 20 bases lay between the germline ends. The CDR3 sequence is CASSRPPRRDVYEQYF. CDR3 sequence (DNA): TGTGCCAGCAGTCGGCCCCCTCGGCGGGATGTCTACGAGCAGTACTTC.

The CDR3 sequence: CASSQEGQYYGYTF. The CDR3 DNA reads TGTGCCAGCAGCCAAGAAGGGCAGTACTATGGCTACACCTTC. The chain employs TRBV4-2 and TRBJ1-2, with D unclear. V was trimmed by 0 bases and J by 3 bases, leaving 8 bases between them. CDR1 is LGHNA, CDR2 YNFKEQ, per germline. The CDR3 runs to 14 residues.

The rearrangement links TRBV7-2 to TRBJ2-7; D gene unclear. V shed 5 bases and J shed 5 bases, with 19 bases lying between them. The CDR3 contains 15 residues. Per germline, CDR1 SGHTA and CDR2 FQGNSA. The CDR3 nucleotides are TGTGCCAGCAGCCCGGCCCGGGTCCTAGGGAACGAGCAGTACTTC. Translating gives CASSPARVLGNEQYF.